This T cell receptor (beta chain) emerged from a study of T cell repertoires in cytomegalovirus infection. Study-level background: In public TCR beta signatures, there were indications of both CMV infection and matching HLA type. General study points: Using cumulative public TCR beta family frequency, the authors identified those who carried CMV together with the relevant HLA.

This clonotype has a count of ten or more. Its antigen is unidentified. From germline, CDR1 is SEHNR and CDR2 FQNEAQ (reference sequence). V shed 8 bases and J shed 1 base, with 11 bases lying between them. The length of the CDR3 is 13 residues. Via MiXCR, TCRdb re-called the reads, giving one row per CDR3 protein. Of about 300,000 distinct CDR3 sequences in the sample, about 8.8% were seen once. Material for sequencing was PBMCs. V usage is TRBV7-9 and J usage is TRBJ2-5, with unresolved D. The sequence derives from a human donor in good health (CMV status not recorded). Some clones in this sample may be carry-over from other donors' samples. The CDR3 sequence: CASGVESQETQYF. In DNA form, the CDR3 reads TGTGCCAGCGGCGTGGAATCCCAAGAGACCCAGTACTTC.